Sequencing of this T cell receptor beta chain was carried out in a study of T cells expressing NK-cell markers. Study-wide context: Repertoires of TCR beta were obtained from T cells sorted as CD3+CD56+NKG2C+, CD3+CD56+NKG2C- and CD3+CD56-NKG2C+.

Germline V CDR1 and CDR2: LGHNA, YNFKEQ. CDR3 length equals 16 residues. General study results and limits: Where several donors were concerned, these clonotypes also led the CD3+CD56-NKG2C+ fraction. Roughly 1.0-8% of CD8+ T cells in about six donors belonged to dominant NKG2C+ clonotypes.

Worth noting for this clonotype: The antigen remains unidentified.

UMIs were included in TCR beta cDNA generated by 5'RACE template switching. Using the 5' RACE reads, TCRdb records one entry per CDR3 protein without DNA. The data include 500,000 to 700,000 distinct CDR3 sequences; the top ten clones carry approximately 3.6%. The sequence came from a man younger than 30 in good health. Sequenced sample: blood T cells: a sorted CD56 or NKG2C T cell subset, CD4+ or CD8+ T cells, or bulk PBMC T cells (not recorded which). The rearrangement joins TRBV4-2 to TRBJ2-7; the D call from TCRdb, TRBD1, cannot be confirmed without DNA. The CDR3 spells CASSQEGGQGADEQYF.